This T cell receptor (beta chain) stems from a study of blood T cells in healthy people across ages. Notes on the study in general: Among long-lived donors, naive CD4+ cells were more numerous and diversity higher than in aged donors. Investigators viewed diversity estimates from one million T cells as underestimates, the study reported.

Using a J-beta primer mix together with a sample-barcoded 5' primer, a second PCR was run for roughly 7 to 11 cycles. Each cDNA molecule was tagged by a template-switch adaptor with 12 random nucleotides. Using its own MiXCR run on the 5' RACE reads, TCRdb lists one record per CDR3 protein. The repertoire consists of over a million distinct CDR3 sequences, with 35% to 55% occurring once and the leading ten covering 18%. V shed 4 bases and J 3 bases; nucleotides not matched to a gene: 14. This CDR3 contains 17 residues. CDR1 is LGHNA and CDR2 is YNFKEQ in the germline V gene. This clonotype was detected ten times or more. Its antigen is unidentified.

Sequenced sample: blood. The chain joins TRBV4-2 to TRBJ2-7; 8 bases match TRBD1. This sequence was found in a woman aged 55 to 70 in good health. The CDR3 DNA sequence: TGTGCCAGCAGCCTAGAACCCTCCGGGACAGGACACTACGAGCAGTACTTC. It is translated as CASSLEPSGTGHYEQYF.